The 21 T cell receptor beta chains presented below share a single source sample, sequenced in a study of circulating and synovial CD4+ cells in juvenile arthritis. Sequencing used immunoSEQ multiplex PCR; TCRdb keeps in-frame clones, though not all of them. The sample includes 4,000 or so clones, 75% to 85% of them seen just once. Sequenced sample: CD4+ T cells from synovial fluid. These receptors came from a human donor with juvenile idiopathic arthritis.

The V gene is TRBV19, the J gene TRBJ2-7; maybe TRBD2 (6 bases). V was pared by 9 bases and J by 4 bases, with 10 bases between. The CDR3 contains 11 residues. Germline CDR1 LNHDA, CDR2 SQIVND (reference sequence). The CDR3 DNA follows: TGTGCCAGCTCTGGGGGGTACGAGCAGTACTTC. Translated, it gives CASSGGYEQYF. Together with reference TRBV19 and TRBJ2-7, the CDR3 gives the full variable domain: DGGITQSPKYLFRKEGQNVTLSCEQNLNHDAMYWYRQDPGQGLRLIYYSQIVNDFQKGDIAEGYSVSREKKESFPLTVTSAQKNPTAFYLCASSGGYEQYFGPGTRLTVT.

The rearrangement joins TRBV21-1 to TRBJ1-5. TRBV21-1 is marked as a pseudogene. This CDR3 is built from 15 residues. In DNA form, the CDR3 reads TGTGCCAGCAGCAAAGCTAGCATGGCACCTCAGCCCCAGCATTTT. Protein product: CASSKASMAPQPQHF.

The rearrangement uses TRBV11-3 and TRBJ2-1; D possibly corresponds to TRBD2 (6 bases). V shed 4 bases and J shed 1 base, with 8 bases lying between them. The CDR3 contains 14 residues. CDR1 is SGHNT and CDR2 is YENEEA in the germline V gene. The CDR3, as DNA: TGTGCCAGCAGCTCGCGGGGATCCTACAATGAGCAGTTCTTC. Protein product: CASSSRGSYNEQFF.

This clone was counted between two and nine times. The chain uses TRBV5-1 and TRBJ2-4; 14 bases align to TRBD2. CDR3 size: 19 residues. The V gene's germline CDR1 is SGHRS and CDR2 YFSETQ. V shed 2 bases and J 0 bases; nucleotides not matched to a gene: 7. Here the CDR3 DNA reads TGCGCCAGCAGCTTAGGACTAGCGGGGGGCGACCTAGCCAAAAACATTCAGTACTTC. Translated, it gives CASSLGLAGGDLAKNIQYF.

This chain uses TRBV9 with TRBJ1-3; 7 positions match TRBD1. The CDR3 covers 17 residues. Germline V gene sequence: CDR1 SGDLS, CDR2 YYNGEE. J was trimmed by 1 base and V by 0 bases; bases with no gene match: 7. The CDR3 DNA sequence: TGTGCCAGCAGCGTAGCACGGGACAGAGTGTCTGGAAACACCATATATTTT. Protein: CASSVARDRVSGNTIYF. Full variable domain (remainder filled in from reference TRBV9 and TRBJ1-3): DSGVTQTPKHLITATGQRVTLRCSPRSGDLSVYWYQQSLDQGLQFLIQYYNGEERAKGNILERFSAQQFPDLHSELNLSSLELGDSALYFCASSVARDRVSGNTIYFGEGSWLTVV.

The J gene is TRBJ2-5, the V gene TRBV7-8; D may be TRBD2 (5 bases). Trimming shortened V by 1 base and J by 2 bases, and 11 bases separated the two germline ends. This CDR3 comprises 15 residues. Germline V gives CDR1 SGHVS, CDR2 FQNEAQ. In DNA, the CDR3 is TGTGCCAGCAGCTTAGGGACGGGGTTACAAGAGACCCAGTACTTC. Translation gives CASSLGTGLQETQYF.

The chain combines TRBV2 with TRBJ2-2, with 8 bases fitting TRBD2. The CDR3 is 14 residues long. Trimming at V came to 5 bases and at J to 5 bases, leaving 4 bases not matched to a gene. Germline V gives CDR1 SNHLY, CDR2 FYNNEI. The DNA for the CDR3 is TGTGCCAGCAGTCTCGGGGGGGGTACCGGGGAGCTGTTTTTT. Its protein product is CASSLGGGTGELFF.

The CDR3 loop is CASSAVLNTEAFF. CDR3 nucleotides: TGTGCCAGCAGCGCAGTGCTGAACACTGAAGCTTTCTTT. V and J are TRBV7-2 and TRBJ1-1, with D unclear. Germline lookup yields CDR1 SGHTA and CDR2 FQGNSA. V shed 5 bases and J shed 0 bases, with 7 bases lying between them. The CDR3 contains 13 residues.

The DNA of the CDR3 is TGTGCCAGCAGCGTCGGACAGAGTTCTGGAAACACCATATATTTT. Protein product: CASSVGQSSGNTIYF. The chain combines TRBV7-2 with TRBJ1-3; D possibly corresponds to TRBD1 (6 bases). The germline V and J ends were trimmed by 5 bases and 1 base, with 12 bases remaining between them. The CDR3 is 15 residues long. CDR1 and CDR2 from the germline V gene are SGHTA and FQGNSA.

Remarks on this clone: Mismatch with germline at one junction end may stem from a read error. The chain joins TRBV9 to TRBJ2-7; 10 positions agree with TRBD2. CDR1 and CDR2 (germline): SGDLS, YYNGEE. The CDR3 covers 15 residues. The CDR3 here is CTSSVGGSGGSEQYF. CDR3 nucleotide sequence: TGTACCAGCAGCGTAGGGGGTAGCGGGGGGTCCGAGCAGTACTTC.

J is TRBJ2-1 and V is TRBV7-3; TRBD2 agrees at 14 bases. The ends lost 4 bases at V and 9 bases at J; junction bases unmatched: 8. The CDR3 is 16 amino acids. From germline, CDR1 is SGHTA and CDR2 FQGTGA. The CDR3 is CASSSGLAGGSGEQFF. In nucleotides, the CDR3 is TGTGCCAGCAGCTCCGGACTAGCGGGAGGATCGGGTGAGCAGTTCTTC.

The chain is built from TRBV6-5 and TRBJ2-2, with a possible D match to TRBD1 (6 bases). Germline V gene lookup returns CDR1 MNHEY and CDR2 SVGAGI. The V gene lost 6 bases and the J gene lost 4 bases, with 12 bases spanning the gap. This CDR3 comprises 14 residues. The CDR3 DNA reads TGTGCCAGCAGCCAGGGGTCTCGCACCGGGGAGCTGTTTTTT. Residues: CASSQGSRTGELFF.

The chain employs TRBV25-1 and TRBJ2-3, with D tentatively TRBD2 (5 bases). The germline V gene has CDR1 MGHDK and CDR2 SYGVNS. The CDR3 sequence is 16 residues long. V lost 8 bases, J lost 0 bases, and 18 bases lay in between. The CDR3 sequence is CASGETLHGSTDTQYF. The CDR3 region has the DNA TGTGCCAGCGGGGAGACTCTTCACGGAAGCACAGATACGCAGTATTTT.

J is TRBJ2-1 and V is TRBV5-6, with 8 bases fitting TRBD1. Germline-derived CDR1 and CDR2 are SGHDT and YYEEEE. Germline trimming cut 4 bases from V and 4 bases from J; bases unmatched to any gene: 7. This CDR3 is 15 amino acids long. CDR3 loop: CASSPWTGRYNEQFF. In DNA form, the CDR3 reads TGTGCCAGCAGCCCCTGGACAGGGAGATACAATGAGCAGTTCTTC.

This chain connects TRBV28 to TRBJ2-7; D not certain. The CDR3 loop spans 12 amino acids. V was cut by 2 bases and J by 3 bases, with 5 bases left in between. CDR1 is MDHEN and CDR2 is SYDVKM in the germline V gene. The CDR3: CASSLQNYEQYF. CDR3 DNA: TGTGCCAGCAGTTTACAGAACTACGAGCAGTACTTC.

The V call is TRBV5-1, the J call TRBJ2-7; D gene unclear. The V gene lost 1 base and the J gene lost 1 base, with 6 bases spanning the gap. This CDR3 is 13 amino acids long. The germline CDR1 and CDR2 sequences are SGHRS and YFSETQ. The CDR3 DNA reads as TGCGCCAGCAGCTTGATAGCATCCTACGAGCAGTACTTC. It yields the protein CASSLIASYEQYF.

The chain combines TRBV10-3 with TRBJ2-3; 12 positions agree with TRBD2. With V trimmed by 7 bases and J by 5 bases, 7 bases remained unmatched. Germline CDR1 ENHRY, CDR2 SYGVKD. This CDR3 region has 15 residues. CDR3 loop: CAIKLAGGPLDTQYF. CDR3 DNA sequence: TGTGCCATCAAGCTAGCGGGGGGGCCGTTAGATACGCAGTATTTT.

V is TRBV5-1 and J is TRBJ2-2; D perhaps matches TRBD2 (6 bases). Per germline, CDR1 SGHRS and CDR2 YFSETQ. Trimming removed 1 base at V and 0 bases at J, with 10 bases between. This CDR3 has 16 residues. Here the CDR3 DNA reads TGCGCCAGCAGCTTGTTTCCGGGGGCGAACACCGGGGAGCTGTTTTTT. Its protein product is CASSLFPGANTGELFF. The full variable domain, in which reference TRBV5-1 and TRBJ2-2 provide the parts outside the CDR3, is KAGVTQTPRYLIKTRGQQVTLSCSPISGHRSVSWYQQTPGQGLQFLFEYFSETQRNKGNFPGRFSGRQFSNSRSEMNVSTLELGDSALYLCASSLFPGANTGELFFGEGSRLTVL.

This sequence joins TRBV5-4 and TRBJ2-7; TRBD1 matches 9 bases. The CDR3 sequence is 13 residues long. Trimming removed 9 bases from V and 1 base from J; junction bases left unmatched: 5. CDR1 and CDR2 from the germline V gene are SGHNT and YYREEE (reference sequence). DNA of the CDR3: TGTGCCACCAACGGACAGGGGTCCTACGAGCAGTACTTC. Its translation is CATNGQGSYEQYF.

The rearrangement joins TRBV10-2 to TRBJ2-7; no definite D call. Looked up from germline, CDR1 is WSHSY and CDR2 is SAAADI. The CDR3 spans 11 residues. V lost 4 bases and J 1 base, leaving 2 bases between the germline ends. As DNA, the CDR3 is TGCGCCAGCAGTGCGTCCTACGAGCAGTACTTC. As protein: CASSASYEQYF.

The V and J genes are TRBV9 and TRBJ2-5, with 10 bases aligning to TRBD2. The V gene end was trimmed by 2 bases and the J gene end by 1 base; junction bases not matched to a gene: 2. Germline-derived CDR1 and CDR2 are SGDLS and YYNGEE. The CDR3 runs to 15 residues. This CDR3 is CASSVLAGAQETQYF. CDR3 sequence (DNA): TGTGCCAGCAGCGTCCTAGCGGGGGCCCAAGAGACCCAGTACTTC.